Listed below are T cell receptor beta chains from one sample, sequenced in a study of T-cell reconstitution after alpha-beta-depleted transplantation in children. TCRdb recomputed calls from the PCR reads with MiXCR, one row per CDR3 protein. The sample has under 450,000 distinct CDR3 sequences, roughly 15% seen once. Sequencing was performed on PBMCs, taken from the stem cell graft. These receptor sequences come from a human donor who donated a stem cell graft to a child with Fanconi anemia. CDR3s include the opening cysteine and the closing phenylalanine or tryptophan. D genes are given only for firm matches. A row's size may be missing; if present it is once, few, many or a size class.

d_gene,j_gene,abundance,v_gene,CDR3nt,CDR3aa
NA,TRBJ1-1,NA,TRBV7-9,TGTGCCAGCAGCCCCGCCCAGGTCACTGAAGCTTTCTTT,CASSPAQVTEAFF
TRBD1,TRBJ2-4,many,TRBV6-5,TGTGCCAGCAGTACCCAGGGGGTACGGGACATTCAGTACTTC,CASSTQGVRDIQYF
TRBD1,TRBJ1-6,few,TRBV10-3,TGTGCCGCAGGAAGTGACAGGGAGTCTCCCCTCCACTTT,CAAGSDRESPLHF
NA,TRBJ1-2,NA,TRBV7-2,TGTGCCAGCAGCGGGGTTGGGGACAAGGGTCAGGGCTACACCTTC,CASSGVGDKGQGYTF
TRBD1,TRBJ1-6,NA,TRBV2,TGTGCCAGCAGGCGAACGGGACAGGGAGGTTCACCCCTCCACTTT,CASRRTGQGGSPLHF
NA,TRBJ2-3,NA,TRBV10-3,TGTGCCATCAGTGAGTCGCAAGATACGCAGTATTTT,CAISESQDTQYF
NA,TRBJ2-3,many,TRBV15,TGTGCCACCAGCAGAGAAGCAGATTTCACAGATACGCAGTATTTT,CATSREADFTDTQYF
NA,TRBJ2-1,many,TRBV5-1,TGCGCCAGCAGCTTGGACCGGATATACAATGAGCAGTTCTTC,CASSLDRIYNEQFF
TRBD2,TRBJ2-2,many,TRBV20-1,TGCAGTGCTAGAGCGGCTAGCGGGAGATACACCGGGGAGCTGTTTTTT,CSARAASGRYTGELFF
TRBD1,TRBJ1-1,few,TRBV5-1,TGCGCCAGCAGCAACGGACAGGGGCTGAATGAAGCTTTCTTT,CASSNGQGLNEAFF
TRBD1,TRBJ1-1,many,TRBV4-3,TGCGCCAGCAGCCAAGATCCATTGGGACAGGACACTGAAGCTTTCTTT,CASSQDPLGQDTEAFF
NA,TRBJ2-5,few,TRBV5-5,TGTGCCAGCAGCTTCGGAGTGGGCCAAGAGACCCAGTACTTC,CASSFGVGQETQYF
NA,TRBJ2-1,many,TRBV5-1,TGCGCCAGCAGCCGTTTAGGGGCCGATGAGCAGTTCTTC,CASSRLGADEQFF
NA,TRBJ2-2,few,TRBV7-2,TGTGCCAGCAGCTTAGATTTTAGAGACACCGGGGAGCTGTTTTTT,CASSLDFRDTGELFF
NA,TRBJ2-2,many,TRBV7-9,TGTGCCAGCAGCCCACAGGGCTTCGGGGAGCTGTTTTTT,CASSPQGFGELFF
TRBD1,TRBJ2-7,few,TRBV9,TGTGCCAGCAGCGTAGATGGGACAGGCGGCAACGAGCAGTACTTC,CASSVDGTGGNEQYF
NA,TRBJ2-5,NA,TRBV6-5,TGTGCCAGCAGTTACTATACGGGGAGCAAGGCCCAGTACTTC,CASSYYTGSKAQYF
NA,TRBJ2-6,NA,TRBV3-1,TGTGCCAGCAGCCAAGAAGGGGAACGGGCCAACGTCCTGACTTTC,CASSQEGERANVLTF
NA,TRBJ2-2,many,TRBV5-1,TGCGCCAGCACCCGAGGGGGGAGCACCGGGGAGCTGTTTTTT,CASTRGGSTGELFF
NA,TRBJ2-2,many,TRBV6-6,TGTGCCAGCAGTTTCGGGGACGGGGAGCTGTTTTTT,CASSFGDGELFF
NA,TRBJ2-7,NA,TRBV15,TGTGCCACCAGCAGAGATCGGTCATCACGCGGGATCTACGAGCAGTACTTC,CATSRDRSSRGIYEQYF
NA,TRBJ1-1,few,TRBV27,TGTGCCAGCAGTTCGTCTACAAACACTGAAGCTTTCTTT,CASSSSTNTEAFF
TRBD1,TRBJ1-1,few,TRBV5-1,TGCGCCAGCAGCGCAAACCGACAGGGCGAAGCTTTCTTT,CASSANRQGEAFF
NA,TRBJ2-3,few,TRBV30,TGTGCCTGCAAGGGCAGCTCCAGCACAGATACGCAGTATTTT,CACKGSSSTDTQYF
TRBD2,TRBJ2-3,NA,TRBV6-1,TGTGCCAGCAGCTCCGGGACTAGCGGGGAACATACGCAGTATTTT,CASSSGTSGEHTQYF
NA,TRBJ1-6,NA,TRBV25-1,TGTGCCAGCAGCCACCCCACCTATAATTCACCCCTCCACTTT,CASSHPTYNSPLHF
NA,TRBJ2-2,few,TRBV20-1,TGCAGTGCTAGAGTCCCCTTGAGGGGTACCGGGGAGCTGTTTTTT,CSARVPLRGTGELFF
NA,TRBJ1-2,few,TRBV10-1,TGCGCCAGCAGTGAGTCGGGCGGCTATGGCTACACCTTC,CASSESGGYGYTF
NA,TRBJ2-3,many,TRBV12-5,TGTGCTAGTGGTTTGGACAGGGGAGGAGATACGCAGTATTTT,CASGLDRGGDTQYF
NA,TRBJ2-2,few,TRBV13,TGTGCCAGCAGCTTGTCTGGTTCGGAGACCTACACCGGGGAGCTGTTTTTT,CASSLSGSETYTGELFF
NA,TRBJ1-2,few,TRBV6-2/TRBV6-3,TGTGCCAGCAGTTACAGGGAATATGGCTACACCTTC,CASSYREYGYTF
NA,TRBJ1-2,NA,TRBV11-2,TGTGCCAGCAGCTTAGACAGGGACCCTAACAATGGCTACACCTTC,CASSLDRDPNNGYTF
NA,TRBJ2-2,few,TRBV5-1,TGCGCCAGCAGCCTAGACGGATGGAACACCGGGGAGCTGTTTTTT,CASSLDGWNTGELFF
NA,TRBJ2-2,few,TRBV2,TGTGCCAGCACTTGGAAAGGGGTGACCGGGGAGCTGTTTTTT,CASTWKGVTGELFF
NA,TRBJ2-3,NA,TRBV5-5,TGTGCCAGCAGCTCACAGGGACACCAGACAGATACGCAGTATTTT,CASSSQGHQTDTQYF
NA,TRBJ1-1,many,TRBV9,TGTGCCAGCAGCGTATCCGGGGGCCCTGAAGCTTTCTTT,CASSVSGGPEAFF
NA,TRBJ2-1,NA,TRBV4-2,TGTGCCAGCAGCCAAGATGGGCCCACCTCCTACAATGAGCAGTTCTTC,CASSQDGPTSYNEQFF
TRBD2,TRBJ2-3,NA,TRBV20-1,TGCAGTGCCAGGCTAGCGGGGGCCCCCACAGATACGCAGTATTTT,CSARLAGAPTDTQYF
NA,TRBJ2-6,many,TRBV7-3,TGTGCCAGCAGGACGTCTGGGGCCAACGTCCTGACTTTC,CASRTSGANVLTF
NA,TRBJ1-5,NA,TRBV12-5,TGTGCTAGTGGTTTGGACTGGGGGGCTCTGCATTTT,CASGLDWGALHF
TRBD2,TRBJ2-3,few,TRBV11-2,TGTGCCATTAACGGGGGGGGAGATACGCAGTATTTT,CAINGGGDTQYF
NA,TRBJ2-3,NA,TRBV6-1,TGTGCCAGCAGGGAAGCGGGTAGAACAGATACGCAGTATTTT,CASREAGRTDTQYF
NA,TRBJ2-2,NA,TRBV7-9,TGTGCCAGCAGCTCCCGGGGGTTAAGGACCGGGGAGCTGTTTTTT,CASSSRGLRTGELFF
NA,TRBJ2-5,many,TRBV14,TGTGCCAGCAGCCTGGGGGGCAGCTACAAGATCCAAGAGACCCAGTACTTC,CASSLGGSYKIQETQYF
NA,TRBJ2-3,many,TRBV5-1,TGCGCCAGCACCGACATAGCGGGCACAGATACGCAGTATTTT,CASTDIAGTDTQYF
NA,TRBJ1-1,NA,TRBV18,TGTGCCAGCTCACGCGACGAGACTGCATATATGGAAGCTTTCTTT,CASSRDETAYMEAFF
TRBD2,TRBJ2-2,NA,TRBV7-3,TGTGCCAGCAGCTCACTAGCGGGGGGTTCAACCGGGGAGCTGTTTTTT,CASSSLAGGSTGELFF
NA,TRBJ1-1,many,TRBV10-3,TGTGCCATCAGTGAGGGAACTGAAGCTTTCTTT,CAISEGTEAFF
TRBD2,TRBJ2-5,NA,TRBV5-1,TGCGCCAGCAGGAAACTAGCGGATCAAGAGACCCAGTACTTC,CASRKLADQETQYF
NA,TRBJ2-3,many,TRBV20-1,TGCAGTGCTAAAAGGACAGGCACAGATACGCAGTATTTT,CSAKRTGTDTQYF